Shown below are 17 T cell receptor beta chains from a single sample sequenced in a study of blood T cells in healthy people across ages. Through a sample-barcoded 5' primer and a J-beta primer mix, a second PCR was run for roughly 6 to 12 cycles. MiXCR was run by TCRdb on the 5' RACE reads, yielding one entry per CDR3 protein. The table records hundreds of thousands of distinct CDR3 sequences, about 48% of them present only once. Material for sequencing was blood. The receptors here all came from a man younger than 45 in good health.

About this clonotype: Its ends do not fully match the called genes, so a read error is possible. This chain links TRBV11-2 with TRBJ2-1, with D perhaps matching TRBD2 (6 bases). The J call may be faulty, since TRBJ2-7 better matches the DNA end. In germline, CDR1 is SGHAT, CDR2 FQNNGV. The CDR3 covers 14 residues. The CDR3 DNA reads TGCGCCAGCGGACCATTAGCGGTCTACAATGAGCAGTACTTC. Protein product: CASGPLAVYNEQYF.

The chain joins TRBV11-2 to TRBJ2-3; no reliable D call. The CDR3 extends over 14 amino acids. Germline-derived CDR1 and CDR2 are SGHAT and FQNNGV. V was pared by 1 base and J by 2 bases, with 7 bases between. Here the CDR3 reads CASSLGATTDTQYF. In DNA, the CDR3 is TGTGCCAGCAGCTTAGGGGCAACCACAGATACGCAGTATTTT.

This chain uses TRBV27 with TRBJ1-6; D unclear. The length of the CDR3 is 14 residues. Per the germline V gene, CDR1 is MNHEY and CDR2 is SMNVEV (reference sequence). V lost 3 bases and J 6 bases, leaving 9 bases between the germline ends. In DNA form, the CDR3 reads TGTGCCAGCAGTTTCCCGGTGACTAATTCACCCCTCCACTTT. Amino acids: CASSFPVTNSPLHF.

The CDR3 region is CASSEFLAQETQYF. The CDR3 DNA reads TGTGCCAGCAGTGAATTTCTAGCACAAGAGACCCAGTACTTC. The chain uses TRBV25-1 and TRBJ2-5; D might be TRBD2 (5 bases). CDR1 and CDR2 (germline): MGHDK, SYGVNS. The CDR3 length is 14 residues. The V end was cut by 1 base, the J end by 2 bases, with 8 bases between.

In its sample, this clonotype was seen a few times. The V and J genes are TRBV6-5 and TRBJ2-3; 8 nucleotides agree with TRBD2. V lost 6 bases and J lost 1; bases outside the gene matches: 6. The CDR3 is 15 amino acids. The V gene's germline CDR1 is MNHEY and CDR2 SVGAGI. CDR3 nucleotide sequence: TGTGCCAGCAGCCCTGGCGGGGGGCGCACAGATACGCAGTATTTT. Its protein product is CASSPGGGRTDTQYF.

This rearrangement joins TRBV5-1 to TRBJ1-1, with TRBD1 matching over 9 bases. The CDR3 consists of 14 residues. Unmatched junction bases numbered 4, after V lost 2 bases and J lost 5 bases. In germline, CDR1 is SGHRS, CDR2 YFSETQ. In nucleotides, the CDR3 is TGCGCCAGCAGCTTACAGGGGGCCGATACTGAAGCTTTCTTT. Its protein product is CASSLQGADTEAFF.

This clonotype has a handful of counts. For the CDR3, the DNA is TGCAGTGCTAGAGTAGGAGGGTCTGGCTACACCTTC. This sequence encodes CSARVGGSGYTF. This chain links TRBV20-1 with TRBJ1-2; D is undetermined. Germline V gene sequence: CDR1 DFQATT, CDR2 SNEGSKA (reference sequence). Trimming stripped 1 base from V and 7 bases from J, with 10 bases between. The CDR3 spans 12 residues.

This clonotype occurred a few times. The chain recombines TRBV4-2 with TRBJ2-5; 12 nucleotides match TRBD2. The CDR3 totals 16 residues. V lost 4 bases, J lost 1 base, and 4 bases stayed unmatched. Germline V gene data show CDR1 as LGHNA and CDR2 as YNFKEQ. The CDR3, as DNA: TGTGCCAGCAGCCGGAGACTAGCGGGGGCCCAAGAGACCCAGTACTTC. Translated: CASSRRLAGAQETQYF.

This sequence joins TRBV7-8 and TRBJ1-1; 7 positions match TRBD1. The trim removed 5 bases at V and 5 bases at J, leaving 11 bases unmatched. CDR1 and CDR2 (germline): SGHVS, FQNEAQ. The CDR3 is 15 amino acids. The CDR3 sequence is CASSPGGGGRTEAFF. DNA for the CDR3: TGTGCCAGCAGCCCAGGGGGGGGCGGGAGAACTGAAGCTTTCTTT.

The CDR3 loop is CASTISKGQASPLHF. The CDR3 DNA reads TGTGCCAGCACCATCAGCAAAGGACAGGCCTCACCCCTCCACTTT. The rearrangement uses TRBV12-3 or TRBV12-4 and TRBJ1-6, with 7 bases lining up with TRBD1. The ends lost 7 bases at V and 10 bases at J; junction bases unmatched: 13. The CDR3 runs 15 residues.

With respect to this clonotype: A clone one base away is much larger, so this may be a read error. V is TRBV29-1 and J is TRBJ2-5, with a tentative D call TRBD2 (7 bases). V was cut by 3 bases and J by 11 bases, with 16 bases left in between. The germline V gene encodes CDR1 SQVTM and CDR2 ANQGSEA. CDR3 length: 12 residues. CDR3 bases: TGCAGCGTTGACACAGGGAGGGACAAGCAGTACTTC. Protein: CSVDTGRDKQYF. Drawing the rest from reference TRBV29-1 and TRBJ2-5, the complete variable domain is SAVISQKPSRDICQRGTSLTIQCQVDSQVTMMFWYRQQPGQSLTLIATANQGSEATYESGFVIDKFPISRPNLTFSTLTVSNMSPEDSSIYLCSVDTGRDKQYFGPGTRLLVL.

J is TRBJ2-7 and V is TRBV10-3; tentatively, D is TRBD2 (6 bases). The germline V gene has CDR1 ENHRY and CDR2 SYGVKD. The germline V and J ends were trimmed by 6 bases and 2 bases, with 14 bases remaining between them. The CDR3 has 14 amino acids. The CDR3 region is CAIRQDAGTYEQYF. CDR3 coding DNA: TGTGCCATCAGACAGGACGCGGGGACCTACGAGCAGTACTTC.

The rearrangement joins TRBV5-6 to TRBJ2-7, with TRBD2 matching over 8 bases. The V gene's germline CDR1 is SGHDT and CDR2 YYEEEE. V shed 0 bases, J shed 2 bases, and the junction held 13 bases outside the gene matches. The CDR3 has 18 residues. CDR3 DNA sequence: TGTGCCAGCAGCTTGGTTCTGGCGGGGGGCCCGGAAGCCTACGAGCAGTACTTC. It translates to CASSLVLAGGPEAYEQYF.

The chain has TRBV21-1 and TRBJ2-7. TRBV21-1 is tagged as a pseudogene. The CDR3 spans 16 residues. The CDR3 protein is CASSKKGNRSAYEQYF. In DNA form, the CDR3 reads TGTGCCAGCAGCAAAAAGGGAAACAGGAGCGCCTACGAGCAGTACTTC.

This clonotype is a singleton in its sample. The genes are TRBV7-2 and TRBJ2-3; TRBD2 matches 9 bases. Germline V gene data show CDR1 as SGHTA and CDR2 as FQGNSA. This CDR3 comprises 15 residues. After removal of 5 bases from V and 7 bases from J, the junction contained 10 bases not matched to a gene. The CDR3 reads CASSPRGRGGYTQYF. For the CDR3, the DNA is TGTGCCAGCAGCCCTAGGGGGCGGGGGGGCTATACGCAGTATTTT.

J is TRBJ1-1 and V is TRBV28; possibly TRBD1 for D (5 bases). Germline lookup yields CDR1 MDHEN and CDR2 SYDVKM. CDR3 size: 12 residues. Deletions cut 8 bases from V and 3 bases from J, with 10 bases between. The CDR3 spells CASPTGDTEAFF. CDR3 nucleotides: TGTGCCAGCCCTACGGGGGACACTGAAGCTTTCTTT.

The chain uses TRBV6-1 and TRBJ2-5; perhaps TRBD2 as D (6 bases). The CDR3 loop spans 16 amino acids. V was cut by 2 bases and J by 4 bases, with 17 bases left in between. Germline-derived CDR1 and CDR2 are MNHNS and SASEGT. CDR3 bases: TGTGCCAGCAGTGAAACCCCTGGCGGAGGGGTAGAGACCCAGTACTTC. Protein product: CASSETPGGGVETQYF.